Listed below are T cell receptor beta chains from one sample, sequenced in a study of blood T cell repertoires in COVID-19. Assay: immunoSEQ multiplex PCR; the TCRdb copy retains only in-frame clones and omits some. The sample carries roughly 150,000 clones, approximately 88% recorded once. Sequencing input: peripheral blood. These receptors were collected from a woman older than 75 with active or convalescent COVID-19. Each CDR3 is given with its conserved first and last residue. A D gene is named only where the DNA matches it firmly. The size entry is marked missing in some rows and otherwise reads once, few, many or a size class.

j_gene,d_gene,abundance,v_gene,CDR3nt,CDR3aa
TRBJ1-5,TRBD1,.,TRBV6-2/TRBV6-3,TGTGCCAGCAGTTACTCAGGGGGCAGACAGCCCCAGCATTTT,CASSYSGGRQPQHF
TRBJ2-7,TRBD1,.,TRBV30,TGTGCCTGGAGTGTAGGGACAGGGAGGGGAGAGCAGTACTTC,CAWSVGTGRGEQYF
TRBJ1-1,TRBD1,.,TRBV6-1,TGTGCCAGCAGTGAAGCGAGGGGACAGGGGGCGCGAACTGAAGCTTTCTTT,CASSEARGQGARTEAFF
TRBJ1-1,TRBD1,few,TRBV7-3,TGTGCCAGCAGCCCAGGACAGGGTTTCACTGAAGCTTTCTTT,CASSPGQGFTEAFF
TRBJ1-2,.,.,TRBV6-6,TGTGCCAGCAGTTCTCTAACGGGAGATGGCTACACCTTC,CASSSLTGDGYTF
TRBJ1-5,.,few,TRBV19,TGTGCCAGTAGTCGGGGCCAGGGGACACAGCCCCAGCATTTT,CASSRGQGTQPQHF
TRBJ2-1,TRBD2,.,TRBV6-5,TGTGCCAGCAGTCATAGCGGGGGAGGGAATGAGCAGTTCTTC,CASSHSGGGNEQFF
TRBJ1-1,TRBD1,.,TRBV12-3/TRBV12-4,TGTGCCAGCAGTTACAGGGGATTGGCTGAAGCTTTCTTT,CASSYRGLAEAFF
TRBJ1-1,TRBD1,few,TRBV6-5,TGTGCCAGCAGTCCTGACAGGGGCATCGGCACTGAAGCTTTCTTT,CASSPDRGIGTEAFF
TRBJ1-4,.,once,TRBV18,TGTGCCAGCTCACCATCGTTACAGGGAATCTTAAATGAAAAACTGTTTTTT,CASSPSLQGILNEKLFF
TRBJ2-7,.,.,TRBV6-2/TRBV6-3,TGTGCCAGCAGTTACAACCTCGAGAGCTCCTACGAGCAGTACTTC,CASSYNLESSYEQYF
TRBJ1-3,TRBD1,once,TRBV6-5,TGTGCCAGCAGCTCTGGGACAGGGGGAAACACCATATATTTT,CASSSGTGGNTIYF
TRBJ1-4,TRBD1,.,TRBV5-8,TGTGCCAGCAGCCCTGACAGGGAGATTTTTGAGGCTAATGAAAAACTGTTTTTT,CASSPDREIFEANEKLFF
TRBJ2-1,TRBD2,.,TRBV27,TGTGCCAGCAGACCTTTAGCGGGGAATGAGCAGTTCTTC,CASRPLAGNEQFF
TRBJ1-2,.,.,TRBV19,TGTGCCAGTAGTCCGGCGACAGGCGGTAACTATGGCTACACCTTC,CASSPATGGNYGYTF
TRBJ2-7,TRBD1,.,TRBV5-6,TGTGCCAGCAGCCGACAGGGACAGAGCTACGAGCAGTACTTC,CASSRQGQSYEQYF
TRBJ2-2,TRBD1,.,TRBV19,TGTGCCACCACCTCCCGGACAGGGAACACCGGGGAGCTGTTTTTT,CATTSRTGNTGELFF
TRBJ1-6,.,.,TRBV6-5,TGTGCCAGCAGTTACGGGTCGACCTCTAGGAATTCACCCCTCCACTTT,CASSYGSTSRNSPLHF
TRBJ1-5,.,.,TRBV4-1,TGCGCCAGCAGCCAAACGGGGTCCGGTCAGCCCCAGCATTTT,CASSQTGSGQPQHF
TRBJ1-6,.,.,TRBV10-3,TGTGCCATCAGTGAAAGGACTGAGAATTCACCCCTCCACTTT,CAISERTENSPLHF
TRBJ2-3,TRBD1,.,TRBV24-1,TGTGCCACACAGGGGGGCTGGTCAGATACGCAGTATTTT,CATQGGWSDTQYF
TRBJ1-4,.,.,TRBV7-2,TGTGCCAGCAGGAGTGCAACTAATGAAAAACTGTTTTTT,CASRSATNEKLFF
TRBJ1-2,.,.,TRBV30,TGTGCCTGGAGCGCAGGGACTATAGGCTACACCTTC,CAWSAGTIGYTF
TRBJ1-1,.,.,TRBV19,TGTGCCAGTAGTATAGAAGCTCGGGGTACTGAAGCTTTCTTT,CASSIEARGTEAFF
TRBJ1-1,.,.,TRBV7-8,TGTGCCAGCAGCTCTGGACGGGACATGAACACTGAAGCTTTCTTT,CASSSGRDMNTEAFF
TRBJ2-7,TRBD1,.,TRBV27,TGTGCCAGCAGTTTCCCCCAGGGGGCCTACGAGCAGTACTTC,CASSFPQGAYEQYF
TRBJ2-5,TRBD1,.,TRBV7-2,TGTGCCAGCAGCTTAGTGGGACAGGGGGCGCCCAGCCAAGAGACCCAGTACTTC,CASSLVGQGAPSQETQYF
TRBJ1-2,.,.,TRBV9,TGTGCCAGCAGCGTAGAGCCGACTTTTGGCTACACCTTC,CASSVEPTFGYTF
TRBJ1-3,TRBD1,.,TRBV19,TGTGCGGTCCCCAGGGGGCTCATCTCTGGAAACACCATATATTTT,CAVPRGLISGNTIYF
TRBJ1-6,.,.,TRBV5-8,TGTGCCAGCAGCTTGGTGGCAGATCCATTCCGAGGCTCCTATAATTCACCCCTCCACTTT,CASSLVADPFRGSYNSPLHF
TRBJ1-2,.,few,TRBV21-1,TGTGCCAGCAGCAAAGGGCAGGGGGCGCAACCCTTTGCCTACACCTTC,CASSKGQGAQPFAYTF
TRBJ1-2,.,.,TRBV7-9,TGTGCCAGCAGCTTGGAAGCCAGGGCTGGCTACACCTTC,CASSLEARAGYTF
TRBJ1-1,.,.,TRBV6-2/TRBV6-3,TGTGCCAGCAGTGACTTCTTATCTGAAGCTTTCTTT,CASSDFLSEAFF
TRBJ2-3,.,.,TRBV5-8,TGTGCCAGCAGCTTAGCAGACAGGTCCAGAACAGATACGCAGTATTTT,CASSLADRSRTDTQYF
TRBJ1-6,.,.,TRBV5-1,TGCGCCAGCAGCTTGAACGACAGAAATTCACCCCTCCACTTT,CASSLNDRNSPLHF
TRBJ2-5,.,.,TRBV11-3,TGTGCCAGCAGCTTAAAGCAGGGAAGTCTCCTAGAGACCCAGTACTTC,CASSLKQGSLLETQYF